The 8 T cell receptor beta chains presented below share a single source sample, sequenced in a study of identical twins. Each CDR3 protein gets one entry after TCRdb re-called the 5' RACE reads with MiXCR. The sample has a few hundred thousand distinct CDR3 sequences, roughly 9.9% seen once. This sample was shared with a second study, whose subject was yellow fever vaccine responses in identical twins.

Sequencing was performed on PBMCs. The receptor source for this set is a woman younger than 35 in good health.

The rearrangement joins TRBV24-1 to TRBJ2-1; possibly TRBD2 for D (6 bases). V was cut by 3 bases and J by 7 bases, with 12 bases left in between. The CDR3 is made up of 14 amino acids. CDR1 is KGHDR, CDR2 SFDVKD, per germline. CDR3 amino acids: CATSDRTKENEQFF. CDR3 sequence (DNA): TGTGCCACCAGTGATCGGACTAAGGAAAATGAGCAGTTCTTC.

This rearrangement joins TRBV5-5 to TRBJ1-1; D unclear. CDR3 size: 12 residues. The germline gives CDR1 SGHKS, CDR2 YYEKEE (reference sequence). V was pared by 0 bases and J by 8 bases, with 8 bases between. For the CDR3, the DNA is TGTGCCAGCAGCTTGGTAATGGGGGAAGCTTTCTTT. Protein: CASSLVMGEAFF.

Points on this clonotype: One junction end disagrees with the germline gene, perhaps due to a read error. The chain joins TRBV4-2 to TRBJ2-7; no firm D call. The CDR3 runs 12 residues. Germline loops: CDR1 LGHNA, CDR2 YNFKEQ. Here the CDR3 reads CASSQDREVAHF. CDR3 bases: TGTGCCAGCAGCCAAGATCGAGAGGTGGCCCACTTC.

The genes are TRBV4-2 and TRBJ1-5, with D perhaps TRBD1 (5 bases). This CDR3 has 18 amino acids. The germline V gene encodes CDR1 LGHNA and CDR2 YNFKEQ. The V and J ends lost 0 bases and 0 bases respectively, with 15 bases between them. The CDR3 is CASSQDSGGEHSNQPQHF. CDR3 nucleotides: TGTGCCAGCAGCCAAGATAGTGGAGGGGAGCATAGCAATCAGCCCCAGCATTTT.

This clonotype was counted a few times. The genes are TRBV10-3 and TRBJ1-6, with a possible D match to TRBD1 (6 bases). Deletions cut 11 bases from V and 3 bases from J, with 20 bases between. Germline lookup yields CDR1 ENHRY and CDR2 SYGVKD. This CDR3 contains 16 residues. The CDR3 bases are TGTGCCTCCTCGGGGTCGGGGGGCGACTATAATTCACCCCTCCACTTT. Its translation: CASSGSGGDYNSPLHF.

This clonotype appeared many times. This chain connects TRBV29-1 to TRBJ2-7; TRBD1 might be the D (5 bases). Per the germline V gene, CDR1 is SQVTM and CDR2 is ANQGSEA. Trimming took off 2 bases at V and 5 bases at J, with 13 bases between the two ends. This CDR3 has 13 amino acids. The CDR3 DNA is TGCAGCGTTGAAATAGGGCAGGGAAACGAGCAGTACTTC. It is translated as CSVEIGQGNEQYF.

This clonotype has more than one count but fewer than ten. J is TRBJ2-4 and V is TRBV12-3 or TRBV12-4; D not resolved. With 3 bases removed from V and 0 bases from J, the gap between germline ends came to 9 bases. The length of the CDR3 is 15 residues. Here the CDR3 reads CASSFSGLAKNIQYF. The CDR3 bases are TGTGCCAGCAGTTTCTCAGGCCTAGCCAAAAACATTCAGTACTTC.

There are many counts of this clonotype. V and J are TRBV28 and TRBJ1-1, with D perhaps matching TRBD1 (5 bases). Looked up from germline, CDR1 is MDHEN and CDR2 is SYDVKM. Trimming stripped 6 bases from V and 7 bases from J, with 12 bases between. CDR3 length: 12 amino acids. For the CDR3, the DNA is TGTGCCAGCAGCCTCGAGGGGATTGAAGCTTTCTTT. Translated, it gives CASSLEGIEAFF.